One sample yielded the 32 T cell receptor beta chains listed below, sequenced in a study of shared clonotypes between healthy human individuals. Clones were sequenced by immunoSEQ multiplex PCR, and TCRdb holds only the in-frame ones, with some missing. The top ten clones hold 30% to 40% of a sample with roughly 700,000 clones, about 92% of them seen once. The source material was memory CD8+ T cells from PBMCs. Indicated subset: CD45RO+ cells pooled with CCR7-negative TemRA cells. Source of these receptors: a man aged 18-30 years in good health. Some clones in this sample may be carry-over from other donors' samples.

This clone was counted once. The rearrangement links TRBV28 to TRBJ2-7; 12 bases are a match to TRBD2. The CDR3 runs 16 residues. J lost 6 bases, V lost 6 bases, and 12 bases had no gene match. Germline CDR1 and CDR2: MDHEN and SYDVKM. CDR3 sequence (DNA): TGTGCCAGCAGCCCCCGGGGACTAGCGGGTTCGGGCGAGCAGTACTTC. Residues: CASSPRGLAGSGEQYF.

V is TRBV10-3 and J is TRBJ2-7; weak D call: TRBD2 (6 bases). This CDR3 has 14 residues. The V gene's germline CDR1 is ENHRY and CDR2 SYGVKD. V shed 6 bases and J shed 6 bases, with 18 bases lying between them. CDR3 DNA: TGTGCCATCAGCCCTCCCGCGGGAATTAGCGAGCAGTACTTC. Amino acid sequence: CAISPPAGISEQYF.

The chain carries TRBV7-2 and TRBJ1-2; D remains ambiguous. Trimming stripped 4 bases from V and 0 bases from J, with 12 bases between. The CDR3 runs 15 residues. Germline values: CDR1 SGHTA, CDR2 FQGNSA. The CDR3: CASSSYAYANYGYTF. The CDR3 DNA sequence: TGTGCCAGCAGCTCGTACGCCTACGCTAACTATGGCTACACCTTC. The variable domain in full, with the rest retrieved from reference TRBV7-2 and TRBJ1-2, is GAGVSQSPSNKVTEKGKDVELRCDPISGHTALYWYRQSLGQGLEFLIYFQGNSAPDKSGLPSDRFSAERTGGSVSTLTIQRTQQEDSAVYLCASSSYAYANYGYTFGSGTRLTVV.

The J gene is TRBJ2-7, the V gene TRBV2; D is unresolved. The V end lost 7 bases, the J end lost 3 bases, and 10 bases lay between the germline ends. Germline loops: CDR1 SNHLY, CDR2 FYNNEI. The CDR3 is 12 residues long. The CDR3 loop is CASKGSRYEQYF. Written as DNA, the CDR3 is TGTGCCAGCAAGGGCAGCCGCTACGAGCAGTACTTC.

Worth noting for this clone: This may arise from a read error, as a much more abundant clone is one base away. No conserved phenylalanine or tryptophan is present at the end of the CDR3, so a read error is the likely explanation. The chain joins TRBV28 to TRBJ1-5, with no clear D. V lost 7 bases to trimming and J lost 0 bases, with 10 bases between them. The CDR3 runs to 14 residues. The germline CDR1 and CDR2 sequences are MDHEN and SYDVKM. CDR3: CASKVSHSNQPQHL. The DNA for the CDR3 is TGTGCCAGCAAAGTCAGCCATAGCAATCAGCCCCAGCATCTT.

The gene calls are TRBV11-2 and TRBJ2-7; D is uncertain. CDR3 length: 11 residues. The germline V gene has CDR1 SGHAT and CDR2 FQNNGV. Trimming shortened V by 1 base and J by 5 bases, and 3 bases separated the two germline ends. The CDR3 DNA is TGTGCCAGCAGCTTAGTCCACGAGCAGTACTTC. Amino acid sequence: CASSLVHEQYF.

The genes are TRBV7-9 and TRBJ2-7; D is ambiguous. The CDR3 length is 14 residues. Germline V lookup: CDR1 SEHNR, CDR2 FQNEAQ (reference sequence). Trimming took 3 bases from V and 4 from J, leaving 13 bases between them. CDR3 nucleotide sequence: TGTGCCAGCAGCTTTCCGTACCCTCTTTACGAGCAGTACTTC. It yields the protein CASSFPYPLYEQYF.

This chain links TRBV5-1 with TRBJ2-3; 14 bases match TRBD2. V shed 4 bases and J 3 bases; nucleotides not matched to a gene: 4. The germline V gene encodes CDR1 SGHRS and CDR2 YFSETQ. This CDR3 contains 16 residues. CDR3 loop: CASSEGLAGVTDTQYF. The CDR3 DNA reads TGCGCCAGCAGCGAGGGACTAGCGGGAGTTACAGATACGCAGTATTTT. Full variable domain (remainder filled in from reference TRBV5-1 and TRBJ2-3): KAGVTQTPRYLIKTRGQQVTLSCSPISGHRSVSWYQQTPGQGLQFLFEYFSETQRNKGNFPGRFSGRQFSNSRSEMNVSTLELGDSALYLCASSEGLAGVTDTQYFGPGTRLTVL.

The chain couples TRBV25-1 to TRBJ2-7, with TRBD1 as a possible D gene (5 bases). The CDR3 contains 14 residues. Germline values: CDR1 MGHDK, CDR2 SYGVNS. The V gene lost 1 base and the J gene lost 0 bases, with 7 bases spanning the gap. CDR3 residues: CASSELDTSYEQYF. CDR3 bases: TGTGCCAGCAGTGAATTGGACACCTCCTACGAGCAGTACTTC.

The V gene is TRBV4-1, the J gene TRBJ2-7; 9 nucleotides align to TRBD1. The CDR3 length is 15 residues. With V trimmed by 1 base and J by 3 bases, 4 bases remained unmatched. Germline V lookup: CDR1 MGHRA, CDR2 YSYEKL. For the CDR3, the DNA is TGCGCCAGCAGCCAAGTGGACAGGGGAGACTACGAGCAGTACTTC. It yields the protein CASSQVDRGDYEQYF.

The CDR3 DNA follows: TGCAGCGTTGAAGGGTGGGGGTACAATGAGCAGTTCTTC. Its translation: CSVEGWGYNEQFF. V gene TRBV29-1 combines with J gene TRBJ2-1; D is perhaps TRBD1 or TRBD2 (5 bases each). Germline V gene lookup returns CDR1 SQVTM and CDR2 ANQGSEA. CDR3 size: 13 residues. V was clipped by 1 base and J by 4 bases, with 8 bases between them.

Written as DNA, the CDR3 is TGTGCCTGGAGAGCCACAGGGGGCGTTTACTATGGCTACACCTTC. Encoded protein: CAWRATGGVYYGYTF. The genes are TRBV30 and TRBJ1-2; 9 positions agree with TRBD1. The CDR3 spans 15 residues. The J segment lost 3 bases and the V segment lost 3 bases, leaving 8 bases of the junction unmatched. Per germline, CDR1 GTSNPN and CDR2 SVGIG (reference sequence). The full variable domain, completed using reference TRBV30 and TRBJ1-2, is SQTIHQWPATLVQPVGSPLSLECTVEGTSNPNLYWYRQAAGRGLQLLFYSVGIGQISSEVPQNLSASRPQDRQFILSSKKLLLSDSGFYLCAWRATGGVYYGYTFGSGTRLTVV.

The chain is built from TRBV27 and TRBJ1-2; D not certain. Germline loops: CDR1 MNHEY, CDR2 SMNVEV (reference sequence). The CDR3 totals 15 residues. The V gene lost 5 bases and the J gene lost 2 bases, with 15 bases spanning the gap. The CDR3: CASSPDSGPNYGYTF. The CDR3 nucleotides are TGTGCCAGCAGTCCGGACTCGGGTCCCAACTATGGCTACACCTTC.

There are a few counts of this clone. The chain has TRBV1 and TRBJ2-7. TRBV1 corresponds to a pseudogene. The CDR3 spans 12 residues. The CDR3 protein is CTSSRISYEQYF. The CDR3, as DNA: TGCACCAGCAGCCGAATCTCCTACGAGCAGTACTTC.

This chain links TRBV19 with TRBJ1-1; 8 bases are a match to TRBD1. Trimming cost V 4 bases and J 1 base; bases outside gene matches: 8. The CDR3 contains 16 residues. Germline-derived CDR1 and CDR2 are LNHDA and SQIVND (reference sequence). In DNA form, the CDR3 reads TGTGCCAGTAGTACCTCTTGGACAGGGAAGAACACTGAAGCTTTCTTT. Its translation: CASSTSWTGKNTEAFF.

The chain has TRBV6-5 and TRBJ1-1; D may be TRBD1 (6 bases). The CDR3 totals 12 residues. CDR1 is MNHEY and CDR2 is SVGAGI in the germline V gene. V dropped 11 bases and J dropped 4 bases, with 14 bases sitting between them. CDR3 amino acids: CAPTGTATEAFF. DNA for the CDR3: TGTGCCCCCACAGGGACCGCCACTGAAGCTTTCTTT.

As concerns this clone: This sample includes further DNA sequences coding for the same CDR3. This sequence joins TRBV9 and TRBJ2-1; D is possibly TRBD1 (6 bases). There are 14 residues in the CDR3. V was trimmed by 4 bases and J by 2 bases, leaving 10 bases between them. CDR1 is SGDLS, CDR2 YYNGEE, per germline. Here the CDR3 DNA reads TGTGCCAGCAGCCCAGGACAGACCTACAATGAGCAGTTCTTC. Residues: CASSPGQTYNEQFF.

The chain recombines TRBV29-1 with TRBJ2-7; TRBD1 is a possible D gene (6 bases). This CDR3 contains 15 residues. Per the germline V gene, CDR1 is SQVTM and CDR2 is ANQGSEA. V lost 1 base, J lost 0 bases, and 13 bases lay in between. DNA for the CDR3: TGCAGCGTTGAAGGGTGGGGGCCCTCCTCCTACGAGCAGTACTTC. The encoded protein is CSVEGWGPSSYEQYF.

V is TRBV6-5 and J is TRBJ2-2, with D perhaps matching TRBD1 (5 bases). This CDR3 spans 12 amino acids. Germline CDR1 is MNHEY and CDR2 is SVGAGI. V lost 6 bases and J 7 bases, leaving 9 bases between the germline ends. Here the CDR3 reads CASSQTVGELFF. The CDR3, as DNA: TGTGCCAGCAGCCAGACAGTCGGGGAGCTGTTTTTT.

J is TRBJ1-1 and V is TRBV27; D gene unclear. CDR1 is MNHEY and CDR2 is SMNVEV in the germline V gene (reference sequence). Trimming removed 6 bases from V and 8 bases from J, with 13 bases in between. This CDR3 spans 12 amino acids. The CDR3 here is CASSPLWGEAFF. As DNA, the CDR3 is TGTGCCAGCAGCCCTCTGTGGGGAGAAGCTTTCTTT.

This chain connects TRBV6-6 to TRBJ2-5; 7 nucleotides line up with TRBD2. Germline V gives CDR1 MNHNY, CDR2 SVGAGI (reference sequence). Germline trimming cut 8 bases from V and 0 bases from J; bases unmatched to any gene: 6. The CDR3 contains 14 residues. For the CDR3, the DNA is TGTGCCAGCCGATCACTAGCGAACCAAGAGACCCAGTACTTC. It is translated as CASRSLANQETQYF.

V usage is TRBV28 and J usage is TRBJ1-1; 9 bases are a match to TRBD1. This CDR3 comprises 14 residues. Germline loops: CDR1 MDHEN, CDR2 SYDVKM. J lost 6 bases, V lost 6 bases, and 8 bases had no gene match. The CDR3 reads CASSRDRGEAEAFF. DNA for the CDR3: TGTGCCAGCAGCCGCGACAGGGGGGAGGCTGAAGCTTTCTTT.

This rearrangement joins TRBV11-1 to TRBJ2-5; D is possibly TRBD1 (6 bases). The DNA end is more similar to TRBJ2-7, so the J call may be wrong. The germline V gene encodes CDR1 SGHAT and CDR2 FQDESV (reference sequence). The CDR3 sequence is 13 residues long. Here the CDR3 DNA reads TGTGCCAGCAGCTTAGGCAGGGGATACGAGCAGTACTTC. This translates into CASSLGRGYEQYF.

Only one count was recorded for this clone. The chain combines TRBV10-3 with TRBJ2-7, with 9 nucleotides matching TRBD2. The CDR3 extends over 16 amino acids. With 2 bases clipped from V and 4 bases from J, the junction kept 9 bases outside the gene matches. The V gene's germline CDR1 is ENHRY and CDR2 SYGVKD. The CDR3, as DNA: TGTGCCATCAGTGAGGCCTGGCGGGAGGGTGGTTACGAGCAGTACTTC. This translates into CAISEAWREGGYEQYF.

This clone was found a few times. The V and J genes are TRBV4-1 and TRBJ1-5; D might be TRBD1 (5 bases). This CDR3 is 15 amino acids long. Trimming took off 3 bases at V and 3 bases at J, with 12 bases between the two ends. The V gene's germline CDR1 is MGHRA and CDR2 YSYEKL. CDR3 region: CASSHAQGDNQPQHF. CDR3 coding DNA: TGCGCCAGCAGCCACGCCCAGGGAGACAATCAGCCCCAGCATTTT.

V usage is TRBV28 and J usage is TRBJ2-5; 7 nucleotides match TRBD1. J lost 2 bases, V lost 3 bases, and 9 bases had no gene match. This CDR3 spans 16 amino acids. The V gene's germline CDR1 is MDHEN and CDR2 SYDVKM. The CDR3 loop is CASSLGSLGQQETQYF. CDR3 sequence (DNA): TGTGCCAGCAGTTTGGGTAGTTTGGGACAGCAAGAGACCCAGTACTTC.

The V call is TRBV5-4, the J call TRBJ2-2; perhaps TRBD2 as D (6 bases). The germline gives CDR1 SGHNT, CDR2 YYREEE (reference sequence). Trimming cost V 4 bases and J 9 bases, with 10 bases left between them. The CDR3 contains 12 residues. The CDR3 reads CASSGGRRELFF. The CDR3 region has the DNA TGTGCCAGCAGCGGGGGGAGGCGGGAGCTGTTTTTT.

V is TRBV9 and J is TRBJ1-5; the match to TRBD1 covers 8 bases. This CDR3 is 14 amino acids long. Trimming at V came to 2 bases and at J to 9 bases, leaving 7 bases not matched to a gene. Germline V gives CDR1 SGDLS, CDR2 YYNGEE. Written as DNA, the CDR3 is TGTGCCAGCAGCGTCCTCAGGGGGCATCCGCCCCAGCATTTT. It specifies CASSVLRGHPPQHF.

DNA for the CDR3: TGTGCCAGCAGTTTAATGGAAGGGGCGGCGGGGGAGCAGTACTTC. It yields the protein CASSLMEGAAGEQYF. The chain carries TRBV28 and TRBJ2-7, with D possibly TRBD2 on 6 matching bases. The CDR3 totals 15 residues. V was pared by 2 bases and J by 7 bases, with 18 bases between. Germline assignment: CDR1 MDHEN and CDR2 SYDVKM. The entire variable domain, with the rest obtained from reference TRBV28 and TRBJ2-7, is as follows: DVKVTQSSRYLVKRTGEKVFLECVQDMDHENMFWYRQDPGLGLRLIYFSYDVKMKEKGDIPEGYSVSREKKERFSLILESASTNQTSMYLCASSLMEGAAGEQYFGPGTRLTVT.

CDR3 DNA sequence: TGTGCCAGCAATCATCCCGGGACAGGGGGCCAAGATACGCAGTATTTT. This sequence encodes CASNHPGTGGQDTQYF. The rearrangement uses TRBV2 and TRBJ2-3; 12 nucleotides line up with TRBD1. CDR3 length: 16 amino acids. V trimming: 7 bases; J trimming: 5 bases; junction bases outside the gene matches: 10. CDR1 is SNHLY, CDR2 FYNNEI, per germline. The whole variable domain, filled in from reference TRBV2 and TRBJ2-3, reads EPEVTQTPSHQVTQMGQEVILRCVPISNHLYFYWYRQILGQKVEFLVSFYNNEISEKSEIFDDQFSVERPDGSNFTLKIRSTKLEDSAMYFCASNHPGTGGQDTQYFGPGTRLTVL.

The chain carries TRBV30 and TRBJ1-5, with 10 nucleotides matching TRBD1. The CDR3 contains 14 residues. After removal of 7 bases from V and 3 bases from J, the junction contained 6 bases not matched to a gene. Germline CDR1 is GTSNPN and CDR2 is SVGIG (reference sequence). In DNA, the CDR3 is TGTGCCTTTGACAGGGGGCTGGTCAATCAGCCCCAGCATTTT. This gives the protein CAFDRGLVNQPQHF.

The genes are TRBV5-1 and TRBJ2-6, with D perhaps matching TRBD2 (6 bases). This CDR3 comprises 17 residues. In germline, CDR1 is SGHRS, CDR2 YFSETQ. The ends were cut back, 1 base at V and 0 bases at J, with 11 bases in the middle. The CDR3 loop reads CASSLSGVRSGANVLTF. Here the CDR3 DNA reads TGCGCCAGCAGCTTGTCGGGGGTTCGCTCTGGGGCCAACGTCCTGACTTTC.